This record concerns one T cell receptor beta chain sequence. This sample was included in a study of blood T cell repertoires in COVID-19. On the study more broadly: Whether acute or convalescent, the COVID-19 samples came from the United States, Italy and Spain. T cells, B-cell-depleted T cells, or PBMCs supplied cDNA or gDNA.

The CDR3 is 16 residues long. Germline values: CDR1 SGHNT, CDR2 YYREEE (reference sequence). Trimming removed 6 bases at V and 7 bases at J, with 20 bases between. Per the study methods: Reference gene primer amplification gave nucleated cell count estimates. Sequenced by immunoSEQ multiplex PCR; TCRdb stores in-frame clones only, minus some. The DNA gave D and trimming, while V, J and clone size come from that table. The sample carries under 45,000 clones, more than 80% recorded once. Sequenced input: peripheral blood. This receptor was obtained from a man in his 60s with active COVID-19. The chain joins TRBV5-4 to TRBJ1-6, with a possible D match to TRBD1 (6 bases). The CDR3 coding sequence is TGTGCCAGCACCAATCGGCGCGAGGGGGTCAATTCACCCCTCCACTTT. Residues: CASTNRREGVNSPLHF.